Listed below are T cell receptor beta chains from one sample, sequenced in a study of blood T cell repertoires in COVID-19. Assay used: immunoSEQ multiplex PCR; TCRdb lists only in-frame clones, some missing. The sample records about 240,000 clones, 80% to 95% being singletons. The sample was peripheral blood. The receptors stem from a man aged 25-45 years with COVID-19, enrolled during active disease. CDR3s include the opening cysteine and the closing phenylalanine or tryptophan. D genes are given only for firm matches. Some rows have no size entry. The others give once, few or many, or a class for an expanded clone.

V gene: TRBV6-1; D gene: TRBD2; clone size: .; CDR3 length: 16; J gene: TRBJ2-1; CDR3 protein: CASSGGWGGKHNEQFF; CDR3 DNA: TGTGCCAGCAGTGGTGGTTGGGGAGGGAAACACAATGAGCAGTTCTTC
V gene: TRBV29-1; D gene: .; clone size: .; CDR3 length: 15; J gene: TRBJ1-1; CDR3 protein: CSVQGRLRPHTEAFF; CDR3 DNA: TGCAGCGTTCAGGGGCGGTTAAGGCCGCACACTGAAGCTTTCTTT
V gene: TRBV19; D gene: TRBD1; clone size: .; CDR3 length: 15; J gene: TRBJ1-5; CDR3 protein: CASSQQGSVGQPQHF; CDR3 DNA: TGTGCCAGTAGCCAACAGGGGTCTGTGGGTCAGCCCCAGCATTTT
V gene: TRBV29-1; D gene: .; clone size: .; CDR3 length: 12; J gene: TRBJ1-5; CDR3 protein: CGVGARDQPQHF; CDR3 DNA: TGCGGGGTGGGCGCCCGCGATCAGCCCCAGCATTTT
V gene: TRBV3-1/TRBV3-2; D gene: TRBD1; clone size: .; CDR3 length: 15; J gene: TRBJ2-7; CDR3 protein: CASSQGVGGVYEQYF; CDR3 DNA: TGTGCCAGCAGCCAAGGGGTAGGGGGCGTTTACGAGCAGTACTTC
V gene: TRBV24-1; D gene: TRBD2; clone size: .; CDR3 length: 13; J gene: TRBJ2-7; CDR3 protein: CATSAEGGNEQYF; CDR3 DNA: TGTGCCACCAGTGCCGAGGGAGGGAACGAGCAGTACTTC
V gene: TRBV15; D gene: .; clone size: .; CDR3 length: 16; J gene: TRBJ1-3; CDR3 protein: CATSRDLLSSGNTIYF; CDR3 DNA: TGTGCCACCAGCAGAGATCTTCTATCGTCTGGAAACACCATATATTTT
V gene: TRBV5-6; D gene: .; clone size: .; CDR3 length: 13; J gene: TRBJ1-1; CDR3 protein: CASSRAMNTEAFF; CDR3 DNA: TGTGCCAGCAGCCGCGCTATGAACACTGAAGCTTTCTTT
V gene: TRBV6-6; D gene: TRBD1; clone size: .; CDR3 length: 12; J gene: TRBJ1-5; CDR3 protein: CAADRGNQPQHF; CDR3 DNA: TGTGCCGCGGACAGGGGGAATCAGCCCCAGCATTTT
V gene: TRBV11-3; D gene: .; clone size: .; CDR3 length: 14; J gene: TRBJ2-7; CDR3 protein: CASSSSGNSYEQYF; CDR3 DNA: TGTGCCAGCAGCTCCTCGGGGAACTCCTACGAGCAGTACTTC
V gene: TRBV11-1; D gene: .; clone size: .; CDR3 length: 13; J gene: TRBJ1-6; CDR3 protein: CASSARGSSPLHF; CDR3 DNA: TGTGCCAGCAGCGCCAGGGGAAGTTCACCCCTCCACTTT
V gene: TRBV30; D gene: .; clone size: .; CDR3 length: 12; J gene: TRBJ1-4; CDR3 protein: CAWSVQYGKLFF; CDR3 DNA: TGTGCCTGGAGTGTACAGTATGGAAAACTGTTTTTT
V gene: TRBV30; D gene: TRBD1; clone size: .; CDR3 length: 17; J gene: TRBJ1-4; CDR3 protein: CASTLGYSGTVSEKLFF; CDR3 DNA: TGTGCCTCCACATTGGGGTATTCCGGGACAGTAAGTGAAAAACTGTTTTTT
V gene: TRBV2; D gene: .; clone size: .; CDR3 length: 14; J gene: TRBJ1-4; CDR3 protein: CASKLTATNEKLFF; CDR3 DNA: TGTGCCAGCAAACTTACTGCAACTAATGAAAAACTGTTTTTT
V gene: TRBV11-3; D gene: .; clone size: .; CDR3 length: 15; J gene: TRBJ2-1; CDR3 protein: CASSFAQGPYNEQFF; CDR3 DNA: TGTGCCAGCAGTTTCGCACAGGGACCCTACAATGAGCAGTTCTTC
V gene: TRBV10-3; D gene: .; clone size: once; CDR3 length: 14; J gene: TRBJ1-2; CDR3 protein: CAIRKQDTNYGYTF; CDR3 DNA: TGTGCCATCAGGAAACAGGATACTAACTATGGCTACACCTTC
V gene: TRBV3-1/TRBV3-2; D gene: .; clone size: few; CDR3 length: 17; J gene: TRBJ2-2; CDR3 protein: CASSQVGLGAVTGELFF; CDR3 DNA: TGTGCCAGCAGCCAAGTTGGACTGGGGGCGGTTACCGGGGAGCTGTTTTTT
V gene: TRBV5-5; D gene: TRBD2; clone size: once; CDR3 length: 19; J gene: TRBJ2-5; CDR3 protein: CASSLVPSGGGASARTQYF; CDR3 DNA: TGTGCCAGCAGCTTGGTCCCTAGCGGGGGGGGAGCCAGCGCCAGGACCCAGTACTTC
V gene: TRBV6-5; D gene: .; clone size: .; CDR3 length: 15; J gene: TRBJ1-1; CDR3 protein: CASSYSGGMNTEAFF; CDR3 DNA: TGTGCCAGCAGTTACAGCGGGGGGATGAACACTGAAGCTTTCTTT
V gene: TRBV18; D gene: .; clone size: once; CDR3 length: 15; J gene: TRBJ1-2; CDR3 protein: CASSGFDRVVYGYTF; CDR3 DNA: TGTGCCAGCTCAGGTTTCGACAGAGTGGTCTATGGCTACACCTTC
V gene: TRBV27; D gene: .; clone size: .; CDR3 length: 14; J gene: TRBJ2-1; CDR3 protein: CASSLGGSYNEQFF; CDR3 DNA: TGTGCCAGCAGTTTAGGGGGGAGCTACAATGAGCAGTTCTTC
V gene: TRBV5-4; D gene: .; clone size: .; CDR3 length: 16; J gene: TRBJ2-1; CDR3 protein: CASSRTGRSSYNEQFF; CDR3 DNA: TGTGCCAGCAGCCGTACAGGACGGAGCTCCTACAATGAGCAGTTCTTC